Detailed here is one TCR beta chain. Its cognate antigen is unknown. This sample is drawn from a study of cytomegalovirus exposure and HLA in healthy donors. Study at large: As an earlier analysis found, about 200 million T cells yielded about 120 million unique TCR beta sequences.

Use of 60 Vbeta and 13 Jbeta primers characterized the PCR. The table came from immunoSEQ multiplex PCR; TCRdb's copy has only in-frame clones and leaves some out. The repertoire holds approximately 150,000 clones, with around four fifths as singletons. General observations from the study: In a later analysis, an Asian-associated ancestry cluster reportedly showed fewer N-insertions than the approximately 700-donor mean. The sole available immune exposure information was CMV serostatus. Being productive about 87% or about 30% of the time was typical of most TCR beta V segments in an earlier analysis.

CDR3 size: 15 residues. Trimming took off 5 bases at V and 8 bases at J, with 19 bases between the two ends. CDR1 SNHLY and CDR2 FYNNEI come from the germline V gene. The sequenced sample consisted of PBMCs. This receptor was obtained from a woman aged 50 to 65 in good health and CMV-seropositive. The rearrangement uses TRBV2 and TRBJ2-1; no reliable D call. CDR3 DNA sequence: TGTGCCAGCAGTCTTCTAGTTTCCCTCCCACATGAGCAGTTCTTC. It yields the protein CASSLLVSLPHEQFF. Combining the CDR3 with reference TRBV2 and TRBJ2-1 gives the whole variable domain EPEVTQTPSHQVTQMGQEVILRCVPISNHLYFYWYRQILGQKVEFLVSFYNNEISEKSEIFDDQFSVERPDGSNFTLKIRSTKLEDSAMYFCASSLLVSLPHEQFFGPGTRLTVL.